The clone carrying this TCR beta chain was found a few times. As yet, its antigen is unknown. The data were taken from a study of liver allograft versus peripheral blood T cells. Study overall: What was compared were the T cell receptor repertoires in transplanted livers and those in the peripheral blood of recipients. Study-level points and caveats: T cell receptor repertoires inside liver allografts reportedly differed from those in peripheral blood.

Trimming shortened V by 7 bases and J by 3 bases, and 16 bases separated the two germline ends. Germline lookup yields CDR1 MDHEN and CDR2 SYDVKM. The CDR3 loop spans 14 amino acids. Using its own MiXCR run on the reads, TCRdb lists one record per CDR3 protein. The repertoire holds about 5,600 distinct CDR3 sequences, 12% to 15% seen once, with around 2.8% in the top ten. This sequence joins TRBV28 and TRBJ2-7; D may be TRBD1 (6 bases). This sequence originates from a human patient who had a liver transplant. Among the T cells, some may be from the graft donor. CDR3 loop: CASTRGRIGYEQYF. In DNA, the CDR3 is TGTGCCAGCACCAGGGGTAGAATCGGCTACGAGCAGTACTTC. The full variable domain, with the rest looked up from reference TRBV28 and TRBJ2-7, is DVKVTQSSRYLVKRTGEKVFLECVQDMDHENMFWYRQDPGLGLRLIYFSYDVKMKEKGDIPEGYSVSREKKERFSLILESASTNQTSMYLCASTRGRIGYEQYFGPGTRLTVT.